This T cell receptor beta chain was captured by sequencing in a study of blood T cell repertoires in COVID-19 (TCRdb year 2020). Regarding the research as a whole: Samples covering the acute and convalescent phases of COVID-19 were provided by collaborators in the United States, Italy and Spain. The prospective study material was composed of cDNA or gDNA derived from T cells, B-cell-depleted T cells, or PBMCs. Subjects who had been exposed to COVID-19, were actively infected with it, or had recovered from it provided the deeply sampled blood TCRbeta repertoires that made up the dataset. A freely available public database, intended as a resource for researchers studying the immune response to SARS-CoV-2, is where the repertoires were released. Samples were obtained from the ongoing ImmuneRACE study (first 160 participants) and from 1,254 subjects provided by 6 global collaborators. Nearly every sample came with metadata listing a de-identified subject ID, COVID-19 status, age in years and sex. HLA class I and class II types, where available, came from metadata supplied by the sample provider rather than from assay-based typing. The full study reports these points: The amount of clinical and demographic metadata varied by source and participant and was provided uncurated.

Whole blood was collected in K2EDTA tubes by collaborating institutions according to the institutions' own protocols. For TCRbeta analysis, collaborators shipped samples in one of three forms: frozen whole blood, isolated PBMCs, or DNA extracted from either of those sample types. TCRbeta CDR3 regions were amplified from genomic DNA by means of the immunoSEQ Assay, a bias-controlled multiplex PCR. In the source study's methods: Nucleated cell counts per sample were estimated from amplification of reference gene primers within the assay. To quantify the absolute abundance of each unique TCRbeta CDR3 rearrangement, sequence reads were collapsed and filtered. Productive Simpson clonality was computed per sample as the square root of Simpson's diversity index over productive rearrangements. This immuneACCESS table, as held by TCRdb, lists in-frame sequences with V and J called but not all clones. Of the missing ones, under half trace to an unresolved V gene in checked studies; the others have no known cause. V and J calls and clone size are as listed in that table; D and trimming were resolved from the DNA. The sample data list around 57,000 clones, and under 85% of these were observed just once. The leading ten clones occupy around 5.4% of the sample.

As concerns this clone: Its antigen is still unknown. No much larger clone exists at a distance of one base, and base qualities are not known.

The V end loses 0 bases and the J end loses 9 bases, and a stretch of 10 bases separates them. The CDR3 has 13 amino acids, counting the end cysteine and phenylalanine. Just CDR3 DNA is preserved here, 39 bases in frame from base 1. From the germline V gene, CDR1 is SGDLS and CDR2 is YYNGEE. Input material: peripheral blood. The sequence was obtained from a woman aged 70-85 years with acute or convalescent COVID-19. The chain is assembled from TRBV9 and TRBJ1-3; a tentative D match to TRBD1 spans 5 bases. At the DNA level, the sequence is TGTGCCAGCAGCGTAGGGGGCATTAGCACCATATATTTT. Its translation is CASSVGGISTIYF.